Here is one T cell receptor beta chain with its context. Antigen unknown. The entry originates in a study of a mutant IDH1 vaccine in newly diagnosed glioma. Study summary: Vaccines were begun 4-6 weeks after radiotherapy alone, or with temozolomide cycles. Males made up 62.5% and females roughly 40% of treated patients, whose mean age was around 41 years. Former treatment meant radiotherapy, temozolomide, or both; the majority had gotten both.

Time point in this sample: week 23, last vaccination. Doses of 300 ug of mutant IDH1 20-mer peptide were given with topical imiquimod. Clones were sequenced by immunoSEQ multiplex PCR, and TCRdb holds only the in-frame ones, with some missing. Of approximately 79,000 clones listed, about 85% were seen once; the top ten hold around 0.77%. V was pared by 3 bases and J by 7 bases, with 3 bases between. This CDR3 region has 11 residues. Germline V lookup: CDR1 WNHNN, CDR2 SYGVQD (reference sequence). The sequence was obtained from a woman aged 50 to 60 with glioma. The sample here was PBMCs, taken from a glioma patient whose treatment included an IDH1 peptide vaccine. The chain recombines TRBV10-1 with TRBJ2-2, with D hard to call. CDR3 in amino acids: CASSEGGELFF. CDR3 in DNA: TGCGCCAGCAGTGAAGGCGGGGAGCTGTTTTTT.